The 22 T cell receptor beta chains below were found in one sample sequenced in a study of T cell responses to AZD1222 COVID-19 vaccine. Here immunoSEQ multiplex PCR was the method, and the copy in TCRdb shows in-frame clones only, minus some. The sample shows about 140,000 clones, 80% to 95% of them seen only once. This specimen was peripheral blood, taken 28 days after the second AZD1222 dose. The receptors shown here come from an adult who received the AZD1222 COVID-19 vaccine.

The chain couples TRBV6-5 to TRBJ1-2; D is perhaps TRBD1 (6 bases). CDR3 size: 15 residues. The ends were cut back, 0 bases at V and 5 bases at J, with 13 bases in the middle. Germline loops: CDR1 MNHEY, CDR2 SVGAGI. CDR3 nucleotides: TGTGCCAGCAGTTACTCGGGGGGGGCGATTTATGGCTACACCTTC. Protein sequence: CASSYSGGAIYGYTF.

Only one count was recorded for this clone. The CDR3 DNA follows: TGTGCCAGCAGTTTATACAGGGGGCCTCAGCCCCAGCATTTT. Its translation: CASSLYRGPQPQHF. V and J are TRBV28 and TRBJ1-5; 9 bases map to TRBD1. The V gene's germline CDR1 is MDHEN and CDR2 SYDVKM. With V trimmed by 1 base and J by 6 bases, 1 base remained unmatched. There are 14 residues in the CDR3.

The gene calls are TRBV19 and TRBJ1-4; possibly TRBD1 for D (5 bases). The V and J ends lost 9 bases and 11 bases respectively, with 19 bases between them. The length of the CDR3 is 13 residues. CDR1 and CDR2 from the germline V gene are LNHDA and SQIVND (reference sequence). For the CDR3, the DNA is TGTGCCAGCTCGGGAGGTAACGGGGGGAAACTGTTTTTT. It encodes CASSGGNGGKLFF.

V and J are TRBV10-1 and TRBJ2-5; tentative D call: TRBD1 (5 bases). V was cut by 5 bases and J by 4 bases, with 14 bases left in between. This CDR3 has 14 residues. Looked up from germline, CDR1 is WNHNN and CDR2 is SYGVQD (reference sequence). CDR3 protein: CASSTQGTGETQYF. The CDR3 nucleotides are TGCGCCAGCAGTACCCAGGGCACGGGAGAGACCCAGTACTTC.

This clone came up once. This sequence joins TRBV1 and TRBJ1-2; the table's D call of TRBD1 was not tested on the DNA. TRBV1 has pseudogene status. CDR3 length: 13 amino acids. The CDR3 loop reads CPRPRDRNYGYTF. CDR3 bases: TGCCCCAGGCCTAGGGACAGAAACTATGGCTACACCTTC.

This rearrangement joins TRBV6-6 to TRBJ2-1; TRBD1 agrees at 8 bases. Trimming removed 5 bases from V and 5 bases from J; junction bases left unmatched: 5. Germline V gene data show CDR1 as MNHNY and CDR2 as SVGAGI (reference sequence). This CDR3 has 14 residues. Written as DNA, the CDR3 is TGTGCCAGCAGTCGGACAGGGAGAAACAATGAGCAGTTCTTC. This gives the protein CASSRTGRNNEQFF.

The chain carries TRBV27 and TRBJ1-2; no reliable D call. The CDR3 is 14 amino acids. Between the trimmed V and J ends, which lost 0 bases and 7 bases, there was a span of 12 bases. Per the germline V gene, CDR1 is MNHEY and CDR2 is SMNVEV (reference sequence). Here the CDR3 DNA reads TGTGCCAGCAGTTTATCGGTTGGGATGGGTGGCTACACCTTC. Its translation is CASSLSVGMGGYTF.

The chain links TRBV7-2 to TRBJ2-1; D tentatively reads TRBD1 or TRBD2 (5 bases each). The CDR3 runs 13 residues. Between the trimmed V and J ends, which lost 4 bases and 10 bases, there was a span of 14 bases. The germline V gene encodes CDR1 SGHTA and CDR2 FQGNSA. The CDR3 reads CASSSGPGREQFF. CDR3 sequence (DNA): TGTGCCAGCAGCTCGGGACCCGGGCGGGAGCAGTTCTTC.

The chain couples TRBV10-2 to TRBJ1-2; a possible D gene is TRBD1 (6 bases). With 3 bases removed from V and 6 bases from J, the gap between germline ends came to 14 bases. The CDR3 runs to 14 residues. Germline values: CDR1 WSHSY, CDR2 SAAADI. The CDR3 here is CASSESGGSDGYTF. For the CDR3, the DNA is TGCGCCAGCAGTGAATCCGGGGGCAGTGATGGCTACACCTTC.

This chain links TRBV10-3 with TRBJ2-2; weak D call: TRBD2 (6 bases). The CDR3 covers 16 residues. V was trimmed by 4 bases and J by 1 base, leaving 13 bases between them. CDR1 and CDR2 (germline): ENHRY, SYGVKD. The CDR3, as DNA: TGTGCCATCAGTGTGGTTACGGGGGTGAACACCGGGGAGCTGTTTTTT. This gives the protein CAISVVTGVNTGELFF.

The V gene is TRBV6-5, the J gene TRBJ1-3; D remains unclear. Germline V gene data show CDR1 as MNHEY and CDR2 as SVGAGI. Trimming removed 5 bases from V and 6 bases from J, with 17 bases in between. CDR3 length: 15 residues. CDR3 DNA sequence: TGTGCCAGCAGTCCACGCGGCAGATCTTTAAACACCATATATTTT. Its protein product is CASSPRGRSLNTIYF.

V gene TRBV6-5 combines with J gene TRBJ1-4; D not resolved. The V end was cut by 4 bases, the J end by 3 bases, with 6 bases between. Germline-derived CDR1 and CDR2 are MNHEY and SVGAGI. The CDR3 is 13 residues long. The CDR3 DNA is TGTGCCAGCAGTTGGGTGGCTAATGAAAAACTGTTTTTT. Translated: CASSWVANEKLFF.

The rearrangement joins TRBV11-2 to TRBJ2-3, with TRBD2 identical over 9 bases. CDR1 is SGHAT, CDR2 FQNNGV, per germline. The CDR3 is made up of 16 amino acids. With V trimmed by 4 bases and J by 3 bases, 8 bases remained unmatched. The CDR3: CASSSGLASLTDTQYF. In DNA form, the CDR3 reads TGTGCCAGCAGCTCTGGACTAGCGTCACTTACAGATACGCAGTATTTT.

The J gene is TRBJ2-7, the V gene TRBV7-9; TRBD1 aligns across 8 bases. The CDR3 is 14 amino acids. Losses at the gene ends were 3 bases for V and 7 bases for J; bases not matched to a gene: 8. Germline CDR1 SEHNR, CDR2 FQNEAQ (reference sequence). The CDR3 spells CASSFGQGANEQYF. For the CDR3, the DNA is TGTGCCAGCAGCTTTGGACAGGGAGCTAATGAGCAGTACTTC. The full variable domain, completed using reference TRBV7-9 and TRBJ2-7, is DTGVSQNPRHKITKRGQNVTFRCDPISEHNRLYWYRQTLGQGPEFLTYFQNEAQLEKSRLLSDRFSAERPKGSFSTLEIQRTEQGDSAMYLCASSFGQGANEQYFGPGTRLTVT.

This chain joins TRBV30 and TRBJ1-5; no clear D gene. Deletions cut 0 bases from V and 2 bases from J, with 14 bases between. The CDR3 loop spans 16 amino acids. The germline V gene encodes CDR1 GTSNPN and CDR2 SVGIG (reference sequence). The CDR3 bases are TGTGCCTGGAGTGTAGCCCGGGTCCCGGGCAATCAGCCCCAGCATTTT. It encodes CAWSVARVPGNQPQHF.

This CDR3 is CATSRDLRDRDPSNQPQHF. CDR3 bases: TGTGCCACCAGCAGAGATTTGCGGGACAGGGACCCTAGCAATCAGCCCCAGCATTTT. This sequence joins TRBV15 and TRBJ1-5, with 9 positions matching TRBD1. The CDR3 spans 19 residues. Germline trimming cut 0 bases from V and 0 bases from J; bases unmatched to any gene: 9. CDR1 and CDR2 from the germline V gene are LNHNV and YYDKDF (reference sequence).

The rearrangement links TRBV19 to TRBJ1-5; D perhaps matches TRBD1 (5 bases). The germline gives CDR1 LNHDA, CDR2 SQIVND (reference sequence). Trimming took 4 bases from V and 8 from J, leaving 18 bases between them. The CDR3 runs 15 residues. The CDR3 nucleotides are TGTGCCAGTAGTAATTGGGGCGGCGAGGGGAAGCCCCAGCATTTT. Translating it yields CASSNWGGEGKPQHF.

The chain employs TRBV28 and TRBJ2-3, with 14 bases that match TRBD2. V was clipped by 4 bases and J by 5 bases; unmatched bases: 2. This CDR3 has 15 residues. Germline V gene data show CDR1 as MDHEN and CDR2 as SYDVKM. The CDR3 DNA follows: TGTGCCAGCAGTTCCGGACTAGCGGGAGGAGATACGCAGTATTTT. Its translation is CASSSGLAGGDTQYF.

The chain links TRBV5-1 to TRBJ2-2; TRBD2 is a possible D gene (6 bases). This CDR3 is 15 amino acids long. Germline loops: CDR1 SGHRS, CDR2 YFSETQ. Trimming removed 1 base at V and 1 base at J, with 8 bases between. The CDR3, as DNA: TGCGCCAGCAGCTTGAACGGGGGGAACACCGGGGAGCTGTTTTTT. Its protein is CASSLNGGNTGELFF.

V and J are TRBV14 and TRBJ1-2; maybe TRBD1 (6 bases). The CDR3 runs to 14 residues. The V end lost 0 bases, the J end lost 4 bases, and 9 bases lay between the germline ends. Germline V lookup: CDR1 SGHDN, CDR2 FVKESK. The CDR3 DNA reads TGTGCCAGCAGCCAAGATAAACAGGGCTATGGCTACACCTTC. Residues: CASSQDKQGYGYTF.

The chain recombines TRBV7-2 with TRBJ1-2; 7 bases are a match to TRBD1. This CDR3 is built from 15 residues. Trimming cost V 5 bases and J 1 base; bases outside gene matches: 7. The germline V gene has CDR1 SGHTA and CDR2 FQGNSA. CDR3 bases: TGTGCCAGCAGCCCGCGGACAGGAGTTAACTATGGCTACACCTTC. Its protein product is CASSPRTGVNYGYTF. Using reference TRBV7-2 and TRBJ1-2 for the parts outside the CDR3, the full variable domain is GAGVSQSPSNKVTEKGKDVELRCDPISGHTALYWYRQSLGQGLEFLIYFQGNSAPDKSGLPSDRFSAERTGGSVSTLTIQRTQQEDSAVYLCASSPRTGVNYGYTFGSGTRLTVV.

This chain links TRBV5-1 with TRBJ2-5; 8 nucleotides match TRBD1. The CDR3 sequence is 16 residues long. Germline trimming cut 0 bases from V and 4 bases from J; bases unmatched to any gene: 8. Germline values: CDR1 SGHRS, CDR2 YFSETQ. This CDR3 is CASSLGDRGGIETQYF. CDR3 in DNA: TGCGCCAGCAGCTTGGGTGACAGGGGTGGTATAGAGACCCAGTACTTC.